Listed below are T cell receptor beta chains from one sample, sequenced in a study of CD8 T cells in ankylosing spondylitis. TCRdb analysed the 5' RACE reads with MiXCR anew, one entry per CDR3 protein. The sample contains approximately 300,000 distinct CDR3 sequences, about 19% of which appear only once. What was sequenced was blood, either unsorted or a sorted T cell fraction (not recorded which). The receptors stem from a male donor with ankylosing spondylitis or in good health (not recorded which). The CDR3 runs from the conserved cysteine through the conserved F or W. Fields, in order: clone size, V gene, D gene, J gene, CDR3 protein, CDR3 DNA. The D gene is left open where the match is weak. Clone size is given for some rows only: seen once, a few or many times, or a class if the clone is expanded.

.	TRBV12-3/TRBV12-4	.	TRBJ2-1	CASRGFSYNEQFF	TGTGCCAGCAGGGGGTTCTCCTACAATGAGCAGTTCTTC
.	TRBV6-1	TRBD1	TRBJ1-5	CASSGDRDQPQHF	TGTGCCAGCAGTGGGGACAGGGATCAGCCCCAGCATTTT
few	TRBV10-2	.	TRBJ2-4	CASSEVQLLAKNIQYF	TGCGCCAGCAGTGAGGTACAATTGCTAGCCAAAAACATTCAGTACTTC
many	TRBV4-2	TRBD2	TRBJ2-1	CASSQDWLAVPNEQFF	TGTGCCAGCAGCCAAGACTGGCTAGCGGTCCCCAATGAGCAGTTCTTC
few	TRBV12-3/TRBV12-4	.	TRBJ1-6	CASSSTGRASPLHF	TGTGCCAGCAGCTCAACGGGACGGGCTTCACCCCTCCACTTT
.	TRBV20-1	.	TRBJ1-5	CSAAGNHDQPQHF	TGCAGCGCCGCTGGGAACCATGATCAGCCCCAGCATTTT
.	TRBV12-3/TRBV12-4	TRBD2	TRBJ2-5	CASRYLGGEETQYF	TGTGCCAGCCGGTACCTCGGGGGGGAAGAGACCCAGTACTTC
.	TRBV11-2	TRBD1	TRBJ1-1	CASSLDRTGTIKAFF	TGTGCCAGCAGCTTAGATAGGACAGGGACGATAAAAGCTTTCTTT
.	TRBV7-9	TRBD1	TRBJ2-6	CASSSMTGSGANVLTF	TGTGCCAGCAGCTCCATGACAGGGTCCGGGGCCAACGTCCTGACTTTC
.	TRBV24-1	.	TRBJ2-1	CATSDFPKDSNEQFF	TGTGCCACCAGTGATTTCCCGAAGGACAGCAATGAGCAGTTCTTC
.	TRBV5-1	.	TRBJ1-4	CASSSGATNEKLFF	TGCGCCAGCAGCTCGGGGGCGACTAATGAAAAACTGTTTTTT
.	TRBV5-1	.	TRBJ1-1	CASSPYRNPNTEAFF	TGCGCCAGCAGTCCCTACAGAAACCCGAACACTGAAGCTTTCTTT